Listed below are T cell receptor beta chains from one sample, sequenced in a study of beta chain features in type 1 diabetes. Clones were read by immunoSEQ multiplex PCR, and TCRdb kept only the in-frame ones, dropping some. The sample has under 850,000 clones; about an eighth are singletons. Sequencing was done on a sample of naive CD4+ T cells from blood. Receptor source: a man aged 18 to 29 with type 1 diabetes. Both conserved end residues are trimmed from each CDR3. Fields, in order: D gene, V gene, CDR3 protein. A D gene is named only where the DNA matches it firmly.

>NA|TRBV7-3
ASSLEANTEAF
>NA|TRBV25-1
ASSESRQLYGYT
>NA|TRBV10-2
ASSETTTGGEAF
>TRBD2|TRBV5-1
ASSSQGLAGQETQY
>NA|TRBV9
ASSVSGGETQY
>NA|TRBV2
ASSERSPGETQY
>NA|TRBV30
AWSVWGTSEAF
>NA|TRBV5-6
ASMRGGGNQPQH
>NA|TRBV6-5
ASTSRGTKETQY
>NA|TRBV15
ATSRVTGTANSGNTIY
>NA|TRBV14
ASSQGSGSETQY
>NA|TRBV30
AWSVRVGREAF
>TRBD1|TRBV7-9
ASSTRTGGSYEQY
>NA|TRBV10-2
ASSESVSPREQY
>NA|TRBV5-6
ASSLTGGYT
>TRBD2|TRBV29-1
SASGLAGYNEQF
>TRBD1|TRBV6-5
ASSRTGINTGELF
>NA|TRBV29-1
SVKVGGENMNTEAF
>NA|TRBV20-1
SARGGGEAF
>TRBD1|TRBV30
AWSEGQGKQPQH